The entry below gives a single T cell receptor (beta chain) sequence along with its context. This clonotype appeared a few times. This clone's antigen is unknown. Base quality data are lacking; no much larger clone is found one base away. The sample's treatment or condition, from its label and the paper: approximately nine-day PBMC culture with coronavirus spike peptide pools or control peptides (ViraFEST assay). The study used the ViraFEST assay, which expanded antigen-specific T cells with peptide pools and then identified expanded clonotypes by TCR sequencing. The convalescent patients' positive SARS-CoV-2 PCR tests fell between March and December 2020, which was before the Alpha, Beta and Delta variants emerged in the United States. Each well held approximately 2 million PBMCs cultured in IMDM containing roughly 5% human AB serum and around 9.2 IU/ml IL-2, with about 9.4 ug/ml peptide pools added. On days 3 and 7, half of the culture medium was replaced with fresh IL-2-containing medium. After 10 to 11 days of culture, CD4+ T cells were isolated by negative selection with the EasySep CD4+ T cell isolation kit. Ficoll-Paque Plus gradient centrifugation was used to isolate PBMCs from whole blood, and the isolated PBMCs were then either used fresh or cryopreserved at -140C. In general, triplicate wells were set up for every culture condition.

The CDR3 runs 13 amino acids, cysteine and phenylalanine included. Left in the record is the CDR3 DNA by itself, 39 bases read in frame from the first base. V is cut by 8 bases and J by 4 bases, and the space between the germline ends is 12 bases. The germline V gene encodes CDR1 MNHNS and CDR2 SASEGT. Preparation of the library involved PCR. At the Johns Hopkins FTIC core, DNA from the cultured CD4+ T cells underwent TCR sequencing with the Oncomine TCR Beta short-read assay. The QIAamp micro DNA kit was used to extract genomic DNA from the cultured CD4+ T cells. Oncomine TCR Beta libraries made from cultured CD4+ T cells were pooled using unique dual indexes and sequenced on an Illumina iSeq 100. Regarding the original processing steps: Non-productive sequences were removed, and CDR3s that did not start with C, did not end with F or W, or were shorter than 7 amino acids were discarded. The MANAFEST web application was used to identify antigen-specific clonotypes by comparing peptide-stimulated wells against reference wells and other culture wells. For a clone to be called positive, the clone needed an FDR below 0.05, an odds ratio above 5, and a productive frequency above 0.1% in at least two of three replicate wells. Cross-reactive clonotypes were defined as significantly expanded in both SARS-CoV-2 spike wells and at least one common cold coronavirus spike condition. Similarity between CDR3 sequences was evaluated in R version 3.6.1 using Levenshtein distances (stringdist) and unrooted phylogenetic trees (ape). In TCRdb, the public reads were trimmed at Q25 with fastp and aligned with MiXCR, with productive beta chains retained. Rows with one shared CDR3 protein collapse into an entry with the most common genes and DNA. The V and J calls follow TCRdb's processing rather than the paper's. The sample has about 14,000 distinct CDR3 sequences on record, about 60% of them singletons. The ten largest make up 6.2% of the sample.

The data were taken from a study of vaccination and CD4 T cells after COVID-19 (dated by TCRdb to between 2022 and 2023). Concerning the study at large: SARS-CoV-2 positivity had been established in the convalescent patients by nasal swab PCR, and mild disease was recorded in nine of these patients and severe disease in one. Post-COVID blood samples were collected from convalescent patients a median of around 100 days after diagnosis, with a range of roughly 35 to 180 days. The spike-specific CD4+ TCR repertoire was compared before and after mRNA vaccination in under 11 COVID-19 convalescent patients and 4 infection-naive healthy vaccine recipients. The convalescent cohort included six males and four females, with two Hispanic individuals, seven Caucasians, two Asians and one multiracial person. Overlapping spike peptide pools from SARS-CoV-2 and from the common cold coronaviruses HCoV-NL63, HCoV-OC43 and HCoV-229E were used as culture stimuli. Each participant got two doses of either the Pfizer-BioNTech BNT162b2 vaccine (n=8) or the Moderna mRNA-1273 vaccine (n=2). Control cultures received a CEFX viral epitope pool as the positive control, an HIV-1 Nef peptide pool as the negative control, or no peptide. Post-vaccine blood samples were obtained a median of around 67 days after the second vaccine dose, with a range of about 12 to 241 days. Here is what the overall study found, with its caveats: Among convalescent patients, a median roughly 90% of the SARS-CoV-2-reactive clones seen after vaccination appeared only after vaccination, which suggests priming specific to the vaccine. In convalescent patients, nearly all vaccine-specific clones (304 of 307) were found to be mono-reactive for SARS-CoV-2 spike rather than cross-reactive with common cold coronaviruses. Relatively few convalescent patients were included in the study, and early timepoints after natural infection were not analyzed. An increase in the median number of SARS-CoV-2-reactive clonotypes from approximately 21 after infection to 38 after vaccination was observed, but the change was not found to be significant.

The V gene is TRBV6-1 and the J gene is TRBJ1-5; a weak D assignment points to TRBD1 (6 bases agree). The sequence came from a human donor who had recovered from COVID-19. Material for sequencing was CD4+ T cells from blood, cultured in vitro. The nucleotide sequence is TGTGCCAGCCATAGAGGGGGGAATCAGCCCCAGCATTTT. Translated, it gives CASHRGGNQPQHF.